This TCR beta chain was obtained from a study of T cell responses to AZD1222 COVID-19 vaccine. Background on the study: Second-dose schedules of about 4 or about 12 weeks were combined.

Study-wide results and caveats: Donor demographics were predominantly white British with a female majority; clonal diversity may be underestimated. Nearly half of spike-specific TCRs reportedly target variant regions that are unmutated in the B.1.351 and B.1.1.7 variants.

Sequencing was performed with immunoSEQ multiplex PCR; in TCRdb, only in-frame clones are kept and a portion is missing. Counted here are 120,000 or so clones, about nine tenths occurring once; the ten biggest clones make up approximately 7.6%. With respect to this clone: What it binds is not known.

The receptor was derived from an adult in good health. The specimen comprised peripheral blood, sampled on day 0 of AZD1222 vaccination.

Written as DNA, the CDR3 is TGCAGTGCTAGTCGCCCGGGCGGGTTCCCCCTCTACGAGCAGTACTTC. It specifies CSASRPGGFPLYEQYF. The V gene is TRBV20-1, the J gene TRBJ2-7; D perhaps matches TRBD2 (5 bases). Germline lookup yields CDR1 DFQATT and CDR2 SNEGSKA (reference sequence). This CDR3 region has 16 residues. Trimming stripped 3 bases from V and 3 bases from J, with 21 bases between.